This T cell receptor beta chain stems from a study of blood T cell repertoires in COVID-19. TCRdb's copy holds only in-frame clones and misses some; the assay was immunoSEQ multiplex PCR. The data show 500,000 or so clones, around 90% seen once. Germline CDR1 is SQVTM and CDR2 is ANQGSEA. V was pared by 6 bases and J by 0 bases, with 12 bases between. This CDR3 spans 14 amino acids. The clonotype originates from a young woman who had recovered from COVID-19. The rearrangement uses TRBV29-1 and TRBJ2-1, with TRBD1 as a possible D gene (6 bases). The sample comprised PBMCs or T cells enriched from blood (not recorded which). CDR3 DNA: TGCAGCGTAGCCCAGGGGAGCTCCTACAATGAGCAGTTCTTC. Translating gives CSVAQGSSYNEQFF.